What follows is one T cell receptor beta chain and its context. This clonotype was counted at least ten times. Its antigen is not yet known. Base quality data are lacking; no much larger clone is found one base away. The entry originates in a study of T-cell reconstitution after alpha-beta-depleted transplantation in children (dated by TCRdb to about 2016). About the full investigation: The study quantitatively tracked T-cell immune reconstitution after TCRalphabeta/CD19-depleted allogeneic hematopoietic cell transplantation in children using TCR repertoire profiling.

Cut back by 1 base and 1 base, the V and J ends lie 10 bases apart. Reading from cysteine to phenylalanine, the CDR3 counts 15 amino acids. Only CDR3 DNA is held: 45 bases, read in frame from base 1. CDR1 SGHTA and CDR2 FQGNSA are derived from the germline V gene. The library was prepared using PCR. The sequencer was an Illumina HiSeq 2500. TCR libraries were prepared with molecular barcoding, using unique molecular identifiers to normalize TCRbeta repertoire quantification. TCRdb redid the processing of the public reads, applying fastp at Q25 and MiXCR, and retained in-frame beta chains. CDR3 protein sequences are deduplicated, and each keeps its most common genes and DNA. Counted in this sample were over 550,000 distinct CDR3 sequences; roughly a tenth of them appeared once. The biggest ten clones account for about 4% of the sample.

The sequence derives from a human donor who donated a stem cell graft to a child with acute myeloid leukemia. The source was PBMCs from the stem cell graft donor, collected from the stem cell graft. This chain joins TRBV7-2 to TRBJ2-5; there is no confident call for the D gene. This receptor carries the CDR3 CASSLGLGPQETQYF. The nucleotide sequence is TGTGCCAGCAGCTTAGGCCTTGGGCCCCAAGAGACCCAGTACTTC.